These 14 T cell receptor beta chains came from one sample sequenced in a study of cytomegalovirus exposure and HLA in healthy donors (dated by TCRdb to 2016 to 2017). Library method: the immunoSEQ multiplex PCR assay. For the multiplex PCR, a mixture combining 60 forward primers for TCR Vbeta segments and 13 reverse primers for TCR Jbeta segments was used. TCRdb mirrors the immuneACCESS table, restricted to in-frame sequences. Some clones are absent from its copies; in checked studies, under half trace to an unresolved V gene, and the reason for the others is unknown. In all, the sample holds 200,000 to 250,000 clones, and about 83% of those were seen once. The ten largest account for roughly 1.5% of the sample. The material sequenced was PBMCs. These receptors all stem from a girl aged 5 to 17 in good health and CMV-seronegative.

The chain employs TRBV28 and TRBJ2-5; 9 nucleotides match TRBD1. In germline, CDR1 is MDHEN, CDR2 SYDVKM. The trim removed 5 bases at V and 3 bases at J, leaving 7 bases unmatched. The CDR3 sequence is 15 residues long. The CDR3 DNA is TGTGCCAGCAGTGTCGGCGGACAGGGGAAAGAGACCCAGTACTTC. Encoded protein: CASSVGGQGKETQYF.

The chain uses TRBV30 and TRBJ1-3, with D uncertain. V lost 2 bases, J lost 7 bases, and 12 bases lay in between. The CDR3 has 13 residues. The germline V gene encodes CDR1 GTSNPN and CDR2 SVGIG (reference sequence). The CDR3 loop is CAWSPPPVNTIYF. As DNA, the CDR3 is TGTGCCTGGAGTCCACCCCCGGTGAACACCATATATTTT.

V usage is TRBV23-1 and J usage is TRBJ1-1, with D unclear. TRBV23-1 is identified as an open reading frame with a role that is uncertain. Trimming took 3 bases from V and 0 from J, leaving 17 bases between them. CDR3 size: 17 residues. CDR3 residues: CASSQIGVNSMNTEAFF. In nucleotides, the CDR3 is TGCGCCAGCAGTCAGATTGGCGTTAACAGTATGAACACTGAAGCTTTCTTT.

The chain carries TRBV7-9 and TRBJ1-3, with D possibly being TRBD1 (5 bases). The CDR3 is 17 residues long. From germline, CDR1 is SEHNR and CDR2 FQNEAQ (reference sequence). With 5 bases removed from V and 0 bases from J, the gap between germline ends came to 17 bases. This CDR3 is CASSITPQGLSGNTIYF. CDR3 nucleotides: TGTGCCAGCAGCATCACCCCGCAGGGCCTCTCTGGAAACACCATATATTTT.

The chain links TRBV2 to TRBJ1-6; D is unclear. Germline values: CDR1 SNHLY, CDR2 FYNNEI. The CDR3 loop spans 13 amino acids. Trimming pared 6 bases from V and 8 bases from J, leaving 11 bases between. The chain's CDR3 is CASSPTSYSPLHF. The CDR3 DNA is TGTGCCAGCAGCCCTACGTCCTATTCACCCCTCCACTTT.

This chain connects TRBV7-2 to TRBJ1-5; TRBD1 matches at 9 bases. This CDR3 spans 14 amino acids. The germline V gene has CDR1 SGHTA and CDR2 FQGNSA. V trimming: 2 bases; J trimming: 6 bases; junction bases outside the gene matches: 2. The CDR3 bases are TGTGCCAGCAGCTTAACAGGGGGCGGTCAGCCCCAGCATTTT. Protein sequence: CASSLTGGGQPQHF.

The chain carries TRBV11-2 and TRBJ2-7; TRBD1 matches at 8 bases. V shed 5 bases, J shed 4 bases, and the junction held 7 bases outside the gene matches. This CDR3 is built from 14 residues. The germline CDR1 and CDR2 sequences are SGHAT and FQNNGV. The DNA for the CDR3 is TGTGCCAGCAGCCCAGGACAGGGATCATACGAGCAGTACTTC. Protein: CASSPGQGSYEQYF.

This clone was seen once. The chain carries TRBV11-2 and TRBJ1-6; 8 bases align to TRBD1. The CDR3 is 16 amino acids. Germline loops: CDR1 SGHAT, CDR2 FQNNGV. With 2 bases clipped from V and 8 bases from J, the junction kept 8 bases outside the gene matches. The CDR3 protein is CASSLFSTGVDSPLHF. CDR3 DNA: TGTGCCAGCAGCTTATTCTCGACAGGGGTGGATTCACCCCTCCACTTT.

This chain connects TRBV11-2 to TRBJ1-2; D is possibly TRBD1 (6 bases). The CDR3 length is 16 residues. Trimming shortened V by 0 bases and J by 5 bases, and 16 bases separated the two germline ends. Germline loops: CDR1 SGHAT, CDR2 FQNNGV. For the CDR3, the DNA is TGTGCCAGCAGCTTAGACCCGGGTGGGGGGGCTTATGGCTACACCTTC. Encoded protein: CASSLDPGGGAYGYTF.

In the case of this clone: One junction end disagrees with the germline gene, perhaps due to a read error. This chain's CDR3 is CASGGAGPSF. In DNA, the CDR3 is TGTGCCAGCGGCGGAGCGGGTCCTTCTTTT. The V and J genes are TRBV28 and TRBJ2-3; perhaps TRBD2 as D (6 bases). Germline V gene lookup returns CDR1 MDHEN and CDR2 SYDVKM. The CDR3 consists of 10 residues.

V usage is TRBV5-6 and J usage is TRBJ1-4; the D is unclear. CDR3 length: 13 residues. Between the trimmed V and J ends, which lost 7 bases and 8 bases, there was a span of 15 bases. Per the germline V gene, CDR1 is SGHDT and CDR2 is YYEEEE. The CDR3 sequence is CASGDGDGEKLFF. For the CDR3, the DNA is TGTGCCAGCGGAGATGGAGATGGGGAAAAACTGTTTTTT.

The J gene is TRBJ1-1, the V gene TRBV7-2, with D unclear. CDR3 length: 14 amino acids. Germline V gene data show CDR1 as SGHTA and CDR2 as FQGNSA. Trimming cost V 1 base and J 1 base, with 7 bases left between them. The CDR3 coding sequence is TGTGCCAGCAGCTTAGACACGGGGAACACTGAAGCTTTCTTT. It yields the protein CASSLDTGNTEAFF.

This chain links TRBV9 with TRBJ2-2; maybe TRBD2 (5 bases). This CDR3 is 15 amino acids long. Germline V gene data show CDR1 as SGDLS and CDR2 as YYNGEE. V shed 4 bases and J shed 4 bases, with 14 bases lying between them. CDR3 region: CASSRTGIPTGELFF. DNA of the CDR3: TGTGCCAGCAGCCGTACCGGGATTCCCACCGGGGAGCTGTTTTTT.

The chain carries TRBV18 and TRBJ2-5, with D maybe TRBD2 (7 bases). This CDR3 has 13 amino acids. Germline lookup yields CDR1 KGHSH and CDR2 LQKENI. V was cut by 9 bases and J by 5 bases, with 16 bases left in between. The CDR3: CASSKQGGETQYF. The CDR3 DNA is TGTGCCAGTTCGAAACAGGGAGGGGAGACCCAGTACTTC.